This T cell receptor beta chain stems from a study of beta chain features in type 1 diabetes (dated 2018 in TCRdb). For the wider study: Mean age, gender distribution, total cell number and subset yield were not different between patients and healthy donors. A total of approximately 100,000,000 sorted cells were examined across all samples, and the number of cells per subset was strongly correlated with RNA yield. Regulatory and stem cell-like memory subsets were isolated from only 8 patients and roughly 8 healthy donors, whereas naive and central memory subsets came from all 30 or so donors. In the study, TCRB repertoires of sorted circulating CD4+ T cell subsets from recently diagnosed type 1 diabetes patients were compared with those of matched healthy donors. Findings and caveats that apply to the study as a whole: HLA sub-analyses involved small numbers of individuals, so any influence of HLA type on TCRB rearrangement remained unresolved. Fewer insertions and more nucleotide deletions at VDJ recombination sites were observed in patients with type 1 diabetes, implying thymic rearrangement abnormalities. Sequencing cDNA rather than genomic DNA could over-represent highly expressing activated cells, although activation and CD3 levels did not differ between groups. In all four CD4+ subsets, TCRB CDR3 length was moderately but significantly shorter in type 1 diabetes patients. Naive, central memory and regulatory TCRB repertoires appeared to be more similar among patients than among healthy donors. Shorter templates might have been favored by PCR, but patient and control samples were amplified and corrected together, so both groups would have been affected equally by any skew.

Each donor gave one peripheral blood draw, averaging roughly 120 mL, which was collected into heparinised tubes. Naive, central memory, regulatory and stem cell-like memory CD4+ T cells were sorted on a BD FACSAria II using a panel including CD45RO, CCR7, CD25, CD127, CD95 and CD27. Every sorted population had a purity above 95%. PBMCs were separated immediately by Lymphoprep density gradient centrifugation and were stained directly, without being cultured. So that batch effects would be minimized, each experiment stained and sorted samples in pairs, pairing one healthy donor with one patient. The entire amount of isolated RNA was reverse transcribed using the High Capacity cDNA Reverse Transcription Kit, so the sequenced TCRB transcripts were expressed ones. Deep immunoSEQ sequencing was applied to naive, central memory and regulatory T cell samples, giving an average of roughly 3.5 million total reads per sample. Sorted cells were lysed in RLT buffer and RNA was extracted with DNase-treated RNeasy Micro or Mini kits, depending on cell number. To prevent cross-contamination, every cell subset was processed on its own, while patient and healthy donor samples were processed together. The immunoSEQ multiplex PCR was used to amplify TCRB sequences from cDNA, generating 87-bp fragments that spanned the CDR3 region. The amplicons were sequenced using the Illumina HiSeq platform. The study's own analysis went as follows. Synthetic template baselines were used to correct PCR bias computationally, reads within Hamming distance 2 were collapsed together, and singletons that could not be merged were discarded. Reads were aligned against IMGT so that V, D and J genes, CDR3 length and insertions or deletions at six rearrangement sites could be assigned. Within each subset, clonotype counts were normalized to sorted cell number, after which true diversity and Gini coefficients were computed with the tcR R package. The overlap coefficient, calculated on TCRB nucleotide sequences, was used to measure repertoire sharing. Out-of-frame TCRB sequences from naive cells were analyzed as a proxy for the pre-selection repertoire. This immuneACCESS table, as held by TCRdb, lists in-frame sequences with V and J called but not all clones. Of the missing ones, under half trace to an unresolved V gene in checked studies; the others have no known cause. The DNA was the basis for D and trimming; V, J and clone size are from that table. The sample records over 700,000 clones, about a sixth of which are singletons. The leading ten clones occupy 0.02% to 0.025% of the sample.

Concerning this clone: Its recognized antigen is unknown. Within one base of it there is no much larger clone, and no base qualities were kept.

The sample taken for sequencing was naive CD4+ T cells from blood. This specimen's cell subset or site label, interpreted: true naive CD4+ T cells. The TCR originated in a woman younger than 30 in good health.

The sequenced DNA is TGCGCCAGCAGCTTGGCGACTAGCGCCAATGAGCAGTTCTTC. Its protein is CASSLATSANEQFF. The rearranged chain carries TRBV5-1 and TRBJ2-1; TRBD2 agrees with 8 junctional bases. The CDR3, cysteine through phenylalanine, is 14 amino acids long. Only the CDR3 DNA stays, 42 bases, in frame from base 1. The germline V gene specifies SGHRS as CDR1 and YFSETQ as CDR2. The germline V end is reduced by 0 bases and the J end by 6 bases; junction bases left unmatched: 2.